One and the same sample provided the 24 T cell receptor beta chains below, sequenced in a study of CD8 T cells in ankylosing spondylitis. Each CDR3 protein gets one entry after TCRdb re-called the 5' RACE reads with MiXCR. The sample has some 37,000 distinct CDR3 sequences; 9.5% to 11% are singletons. The specimen sequenced was synovial fluid, either unsorted or a sorted T cell fraction (not recorded which). The receptors derive from a male donor with ankylosing spondylitis.

There are many counts of this clonotype. V gene TRBV19 combines with J gene TRBJ1-1, with D perhaps TRBD1 (6 bases). V lost 5 bases and J lost 5, with 12 bases in between. The CDR3 covers 13 residues. CDR1 is LNHDA and CDR2 is SQIVND in the germline V gene (reference sequence). The CDR3 loop is CASSQGLETEAFF. In nucleotides, the CDR3 is TGTGCCAGTAGTCAGGGGCTCGAGACTGAAGCTTTCTTT.

This clonotype occurred many times. This chain joins TRBV20-1 and TRBJ2-7, with 8 bases matching TRBD2. With V trimmed by 0 bases and J by 0 bases, 7 bases remained unmatched. Germline lookup yields CDR1 DFQATT and CDR2 SNEGSKA (reference sequence). This CDR3 is 16 amino acids long. In DNA, the CDR3 is TGCAGTGCTAGAGATCTCCGGGCGGGAGGCTCCTACGAGCAGTACTTC. Its translation is CSARDLRAGGSYEQYF.

The J gene is TRBJ2-4, the V gene TRBV29-1; 7 bases align to TRBD1. Per germline, CDR1 SQVTM and CDR2 ANQGSEA. This CDR3 region has 12 residues. Trimming at V came to 4 bases and at J to 6 bases, leaving 3 bases not matched to a gene. Here the CDR3 reads CSVARTGNIQYF. The CDR3 DNA follows: TGCAGCGTTGCTAGGACAGGAAACATTCAGTACTTC.

This clonotype is medium-sized (0.01 to 0.1%) within its sample. V is TRBV2 and J is TRBJ2-3, with 14 positions matching TRBD2. The CDR3 covers 16 residues. Germline V gene sequence: CDR1 SNHLY, CDR2 FYNNEI. Trimming took 6 bases from V and 4 from J; bases not matched to a gene: 6. DNA for the CDR3: TGTGCCAGCAGCGAGGGACTAGCGGGAGTATCAGATACGCAGTATTTT. It translates to CASSEGLAGVSDTQYF.

This sequence joins TRBV9 and TRBJ2-1; 8 bases align to TRBD2. V dropped 0 bases and J dropped 5; count of bases not matched to a gene: 7. Germline V gene lookup returns CDR1 SGDLS and CDR2 YYNGEE. This CDR3 has 16 amino acids. CDR3 protein: CASSVEGLGANNEQFF. CDR3 coding DNA: TGTGCCAGCAGCGTAGAGGGACTAGGGGCCAACAATGAGCAGTTCTTC.

The rearrangement uses TRBV3-1 and TRBJ2-1, with D possibly matching TRBD1 (6 bases). The germline gives CDR1 LGHDT, CDR2 YNNKEL (reference sequence). Trimming left V 2 bases short and J 7 bases short, with 6 bases between. This CDR3 region has 12 residues. The CDR3 nucleotides are TGTGCCAGCAGCCAAACAGGGAATGAGCAGTTCTTC. Protein: CASSQTGNEQFF.

This clonotype was seen a few times. The DNA is omitted, as the CDR3 cannot be located on it reliably, and the CDR3 follows TCRdb's listing. V usage is TRBV20-1 and J usage is TRBJ2-2; TRBD1 is the table's D call and was not checked against the DNA. With termini counted, the CDR3 has 17 amino acids. The germline V gene encodes CDR1 DFQATT and CDR2 SNEGSKA (reference sequence). This chain's CDR3 is CSARDLGAANTGELFFF.

The chain has TRBV2 and TRBJ2-1; perhaps TRBD1 as D (7 bases). CDR1 is SNHLY, CDR2 FYNNEI, per germline. The CDR3 has 16 amino acids. V gave up 2 bases and J gave up 7 bases, with 18 bases separating them. CDR3 nucleotides: TGTGCCAGCAGTGAATTCGGACAGGAGGGGGTGAATGAGCAGTTCTTC. Protein: CASSEFGQEGVNEQFF. The full variable domain, in which reference TRBV2 and TRBJ2-1 provide the parts outside the CDR3, is EPEVTQTPSHQVTQMGQEVILRCVPISNHLYFYWYRQILGQKVEFLVSFYNNEISEKSEIFDDQFSVERPDGSNFTLKIRSTKLEDSAMYFCASSEFGQEGVNEQFFGPGTRLTVL.

The V call is TRBV7-8, the J call TRBJ2-2; 7 nucleotides agree with TRBD1. Germline CDR1 is SGHVS and CDR2 is FQNEAQ. The CDR3 totals 19 residues. V trimming: 5 bases; J trimming: 1 base; junction bases outside the gene matches: 16. The CDR3 region has the DNA TGTGCCAGCAGCATCACCCAGGGCAGGGGGACAGTGAACACCGGGGAGCTGTTTTTT. Protein: CASSITQGRGTVNTGELFF.

This clonotype was found a few times. The chain uses TRBV20-1 and TRBJ2-3; TRBD1 aligns across 9 bases. The junction had 9 bases not matched to a gene; V was cut back by 6 bases and J by 2 bases. The CDR3 runs 15 residues. The germline gives CDR1 DFQATT, CDR2 SNEGSKA (reference sequence). This CDR3 reads CSAAQGAPFTDTQYF. CDR3 bases: TGCAGTGCAGCACAGGGGGCCCCTTTCACAGATACGCAGTATTTT.

Many counts were recorded for this clonotype. The V gene is TRBV15, the J gene TRBJ1-1, with no clear D. V lost 0 bases to trimming and J lost 7 bases, with 9 bases between them. Germline V gene data show CDR1 as LNHNV and CDR2 as YYDKDF (reference sequence). The CDR3 covers 13 residues. The CDR3 DNA sequence: TGTGCCACCAGCAGAGATCCCCAGCTTGAAGCTTTCTTT. The encoded protein is CATSRDPQLEAFF.

This clonotype was recorded many times. The CDR3: CASSRGGGGKLFF. CDR3 in DNA: TGTGCCAGCTCACGAGGGGGCGGAGGAAAACTGTTTTTT. The chain recombines TRBV18 with TRBJ1-4, with 7 bases identical to TRBD1. The CDR3 runs 13 residues. V lost 4 bases and J lost 10; bases outside the gene matches: 6. Germline CDR1 is KGHSH and CDR2 is LQKENI. The full variable domain, rest sourced from reference TRBV18 and TRBJ1-4, is NAGVMQNPRHLVRRRGQEARLRCSPMKGHSHVYWYRQLPEEGLKFMVYLQKENIIDESGMPKERFSAEFPKEGPSILRIQQVVRGDSAAYFCASSRGGGGKLFFGSGTQLSVL.

This clonotype occurred many times. Here the CDR3 DNA reads TGCGCCAGCAGCCCGGACTCACGCGGGGGGCGGTTCTTC. It is translated as CASSPDSRGGRFF. V is TRBV5-1 and J is TRBJ2-1; 8 bases agree with TRBD2. Germline V gives CDR1 SGHRS, CDR2 YFSETQ. CDR3 size: 13 residues. V lost 4 bases and J lost 15; bases outside the gene matches: 12.

At least ten counts were recorded for this clonotype. The chain carries TRBV6-4 and TRBJ2-3, with unresolved D. The V gene's germline CDR1 is MRHNA and CDR2 SNTAGT. The CDR3 consists of 13 residues. Trimming removed 3 bases at V and 4 bases at J, with 8 bases between. CDR3: CASSDKESDTQYF. DNA of the CDR3: TGTGCCAGCAGTGATAAAGAATCAGATACGCAGTATTTT.

This clonotype was counted between two and nine times. The chain has TRBV3-1 and TRBJ2-3, with 10 bases fitting TRBD2. V lost 1 base and J lost 4; bases outside the gene matches: 8. Germline CDR1 LGHDT, CDR2 YNNKEL (reference sequence). This CDR3 region has 17 residues. The CDR3 coding sequence is TGTGCCAGCAGCCAAGCCCTATCTAGCGGGAGCGCAGATACGCAGTATTTT. Residues: CASSQALSSGSADTQYF.

J is TRBJ2-1 and V is TRBV6-5; maybe TRBD2 (6 bases). CDR3 size: 17 residues. Germline V lookup: CDR1 MNHEY, CDR2 SVGAGI. Trimming cost V 2 bases and J 2 bases, with 16 bases left between them. DNA of the CDR3: TGTGCCAGCAGTTACCTGGGACTCCGCGGGGCCTACAATGAGCAGTTCTTC. Protein product: CASSYLGLRGAYNEQFF.

This clonotype appeared a few times. V gene TRBV7-9 combines with J gene TRBJ1-4, with 7 bases matching TRBD1. The ends lost 4 bases at V and 0 bases at J; junction bases unmatched: 5. Germline CDR1 reads SEHNR; CDR2 reads FQNEAQ (reference sequence). The CDR3 totals 16 residues. CDR3 DNA: TGTGCCAGCAGCTCTCGACAGGGTGCAACTAATGAAAAACTGTTTTTT. Translated, it gives CASSSRQGATNEKLFF.

This clonotype was detected ten times or more. The chain carries TRBV20-1 and TRBJ2-1, with 12 bases fitting TRBD2. The CDR3 is 15 residues long. V trimming: 3 bases; J trimming: 6 bases; junction bases outside the gene matches: 6. Germline CDR1 is DFQATT and CDR2 is SNEGSKA (reference sequence). CDR3 in DNA: TGCAGTGCTAGGACCACTAGCGGGAGGCGCAATGAGCAGTTCTTC. Translation gives CSARTTSGRRNEQFF.

In its sample, this clonotype was seen many times. The V and J genes are TRBV4-3 and TRBJ2-2; 7 nucleotides agree with TRBD1. This CDR3 comprises 18 residues. J was trimmed by 2 bases and V by 2 bases; bases with no gene match: 11. The germline gives CDR1 LGHNA, CDR2 YSLEER. The CDR3 nucleotides read TGCGCCAGCAGCCAACAGACAGGGCTCCTCGTAAACACCGGGGAGCTGTTTTTT. The encoded protein is CASSQQTGLLVNTGELFF.

This clonotype has more than one count but fewer than ten. The chain uses TRBV28 and TRBJ2-7; D remains ambiguous. The CDR3 spans 13 residues. The V end was cut by 7 bases, the J end by 1 base, with 11 bases between. Germline V gene sequence: CDR1 MDHEN, CDR2 SYDVKM. CDR3 loop: CASKPTPSYEQYF. The DNA for the CDR3 is TGTGCCAGCAAACCGACACCGTCCTACGAGCAGTACTTC.

This clonotype was recorded many times. This chain joins TRBV20-1 and TRBJ2-7; 7 nucleotides line up with TRBD2. After removal of 6 bases from V and 4 bases from J, the junction contained 9 bases not matched to a gene. The CDR3 runs to 13 residues. Germline CDR1 DFQATT, CDR2 SNEGSKA (reference sequence). The CDR3: CSAISLAKYEQYF. CDR3 in DNA: TGCAGTGCCATCTCACTAGCGAAATACGAGCAGTACTTC.

V usage is TRBV11-2 and J usage is TRBJ1-1, with D hard to call. The CDR3 runs to 15 residues. Trimming removed 0 bases from V and 3 bases from J, with 11 bases in between. From germline, CDR1 is SGHAT and CDR2 FQNNGV. CDR3 amino acids: CASSLERRKHTEAFF. As DNA, the CDR3 is TGTGCCAGCAGCTTAGAAAGGCGAAAGCACACTGAAGCTTTCTTT.

This clonotype was seen at least ten times. V and J are TRBV5-1 and TRBJ2-1, with TRBD1 matching over 11 bases. The CDR3 has 14 residues. Germline V gene data show CDR1 as SGHRS and CDR2 as YFSETQ. Losses at the gene ends were 5 bases for V and 8 bases for J; bases not matched to a gene: 6. The CDR3 spells CASSWTGGGYEQFF. The CDR3 DNA follows: TGCGCCAGCAGTTGGACAGGGGGCGGGTATGAGCAGTTCTTC.

This clonotype has ten or more counts. This chain joins TRBV12-3 or TRBV12-4 and TRBJ2-7; D is possibly TRBD2 (6 bases). V was shortened by 0 bases and J by 4 bases, with 10 bases between the two germline ends. The CDR3 covers 14 residues. The CDR3 DNA reads as TGTGCCAGCAGTTTAGCGGGAGGCGGGTACGAGCAGTACTTC. It encodes CASSLAGGGYEQYF.